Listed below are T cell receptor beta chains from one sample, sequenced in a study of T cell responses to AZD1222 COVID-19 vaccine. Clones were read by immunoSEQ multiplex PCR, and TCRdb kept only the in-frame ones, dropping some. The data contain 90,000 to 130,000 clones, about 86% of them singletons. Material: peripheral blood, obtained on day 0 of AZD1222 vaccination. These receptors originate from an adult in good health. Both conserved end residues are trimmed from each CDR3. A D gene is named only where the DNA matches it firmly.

AISEFGGRGTEAF | TRBJ1-1 | TRBV10-3 | .
ASSQDVGGAGQGSRNTIY | TRBJ1-3 | TRBV4-2 | .
ASSHGTPVSGANVLT | TRBJ2-6 | TRBV4-1 | .
ASSSEYEQY | TRBJ2-7 | TRBV7-9 | .
ASSADGRGTGENTEAF | TRBJ1-1 | TRBV19 | TRBD1
ASSQDLGGLSYEQY | TRBJ2-7 | TRBV4-2 | TRBD1
ASKDTGGLSGNTIY | TRBJ1-3 | TRBV28 | .
ASRTVDYEQY | TRBJ2-7 | TRBV6-5 | .
ASSKDSNQPQH | TRBJ1-5 | TRBV5-8 | .
ASSAYRGRVKNIQY | TRBJ2-4 | TRBV19 | TRBD1
ASSQGWGSGNTIY | TRBJ1-3 | TRBV14 | .
ASSTDRDPSEKLF | TRBJ1-4 | TRBV19 | TRBD1
ASSRVSGNTIY | TRBJ1-3 | TRBV13 | .
ASSMKGQEGFNQPQH | TRBJ1-5 | TRBV19 | TRBD1
ASSQGTGNEKLF | TRBJ1-4 | TRBV5-4 | TRBD1
ASSVGGKTYGYT | TRBJ1-2 | TRBV9 | .
ASRQTGASEKLF | TRBJ1-4 | TRBV6-5 | TRBD1
AWSVDSPKAF | TRBJ1-1 | TRBV30 | .
ASSLTGDYEQY | TRBJ2-7 | TRBV5-8 | TRBD1
ASSLGSSNSPLH | TRBJ1-6 | TRBV5-1 | .
ASSLGGAGNQPQH | TRBJ1-5 | TRBV5-1 | .
ASSPGSSREQY | TRBJ2-7 | TRBV18 | .
ASSWKASSYNEQF | TRBJ2-1 | TRBV19 | .
SVYKAGGPGDTQY | TRBJ2-3 | TRBV29-1 | TRBD2
ASAGYNQPQH | TRBJ1-5 | TRBV19 | .
ASSWGTGADTGELF | TRBJ2-2 | TRBV5-1 | TRBD1
ATSRQGHVYEQY | TRBJ2-7 | TRBV15 | .
ASSLGFSSGYSDTQY | TRBJ2-3 | TRBV7-2 | .
ASSNGLRGETQY | TRBJ2-5 | TRBV6-5 | .
ASSEDSLAVFLSSGANVLT | TRBJ2-6 | TRBV14 | .
ASSLKAGGVREQY | TRBJ2-7 | TRBV28 | TRBD2